This TCR beta chain was obtained from a study of blood T cell repertoires in COVID-19. Study-wide context: The United States, Italy and Spain were the sources of the acute and convalescent COVID-19 samples. In each case, the material was cDNA or gDNA derived from T cells, B-cell-depleted T cells, or PBMCs.

This clone appeared a few times. In the original analysis: Estimation of nucleated cell counts relied on the amplification of reference gene primers. Only in-frame clones appear in the TCRdb table, and some are missing; sequencing was by immunoSEQ multiplex PCR. That table is the source of V, J and clone size, and D and trimming were worked out from the DNA. The table lists approximately 97,000 clones, roughly 87% of them singletons. The germline V gene has CDR1 SGHKS and CDR2 YYEKEE (reference sequence). V was clipped by 5 bases and J by 9 bases; unmatched bases: 8. This CDR3 spans 14 amino acids. The sequence derives from a man aged 50-60 years with active COVID-19. The sequenced material came from peripheral blood. This chain joins TRBV5-5 and TRBJ1-6; 7 bases are a match to TRBD1. The CDR3 region has the DNA TGTGCCAGCAGACCCCAGGGGGTTGGTTCACCCCTCCACTTT. Protein product: CASRPQGVGSPLHF.